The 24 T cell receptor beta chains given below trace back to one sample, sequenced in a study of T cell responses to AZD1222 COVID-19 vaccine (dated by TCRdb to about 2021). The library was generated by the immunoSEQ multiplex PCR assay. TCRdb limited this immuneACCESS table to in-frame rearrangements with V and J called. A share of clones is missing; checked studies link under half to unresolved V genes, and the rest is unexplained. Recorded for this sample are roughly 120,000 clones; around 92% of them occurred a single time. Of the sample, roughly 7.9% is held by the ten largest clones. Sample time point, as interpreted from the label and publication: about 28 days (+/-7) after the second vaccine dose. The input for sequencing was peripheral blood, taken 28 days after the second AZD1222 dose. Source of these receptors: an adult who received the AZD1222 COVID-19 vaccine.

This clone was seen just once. This chain's CDR3 is CASSRRDRNTYEQYF. The CDR3 region has the DNA TGTGCCAGCAGCCGCCGGGACAGGAATACCTACGAGCAGTACTTC. The chain combines TRBV7-8 with TRBJ2-7; TRBD1 matches 8 bases. CDR1 is SGHVS and CDR2 is FQNEAQ in the germline V gene. V lost 5 bases, J lost 2 bases, and 8 bases stayed unmatched. CDR3 length: 15 amino acids.

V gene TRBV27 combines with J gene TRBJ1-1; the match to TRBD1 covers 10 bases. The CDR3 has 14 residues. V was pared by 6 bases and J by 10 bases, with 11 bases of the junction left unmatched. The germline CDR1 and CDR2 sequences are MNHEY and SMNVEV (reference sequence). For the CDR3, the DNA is TGTGCCAGCAGGGTGACAGGGGGCTTAATGGCAGCTTTCTTT. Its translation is CASRVTGGLMAAFF.

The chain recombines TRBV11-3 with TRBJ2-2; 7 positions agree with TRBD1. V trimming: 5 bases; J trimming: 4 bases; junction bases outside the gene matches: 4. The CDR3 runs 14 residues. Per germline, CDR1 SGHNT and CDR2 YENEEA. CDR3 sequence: CASSRDSPTGELFF. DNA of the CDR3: TGTGCCAGCAGCCGGGACAGCCCCACCGGGGAGCTGTTTTTT.

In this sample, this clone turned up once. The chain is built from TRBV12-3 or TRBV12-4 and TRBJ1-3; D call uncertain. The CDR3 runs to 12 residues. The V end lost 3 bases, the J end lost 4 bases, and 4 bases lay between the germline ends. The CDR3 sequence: CASSFQGNTIYF. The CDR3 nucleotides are TGTGCCAGCAGTTTTCAAGGAAACACCATATATTTT.

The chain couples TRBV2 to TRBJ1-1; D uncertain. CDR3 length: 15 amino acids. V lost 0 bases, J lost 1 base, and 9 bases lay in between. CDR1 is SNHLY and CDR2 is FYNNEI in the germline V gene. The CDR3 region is CASSEARGWNTEAFF. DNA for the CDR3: TGTGCCAGCAGTGAAGCGCGGGGATGGAACACTGAAGCTTTCTTT. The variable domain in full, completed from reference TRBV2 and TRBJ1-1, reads EPEVTQTPSHQVTQMGQEVILRCVPISNHLYFYWYRQILGQKVEFLVSFYNNEISEKSEIFDDQFSVERPDGSNFTLKIRSTKLEDSAMYFCASSEARGWNTEAFFGQGTRLTVV.

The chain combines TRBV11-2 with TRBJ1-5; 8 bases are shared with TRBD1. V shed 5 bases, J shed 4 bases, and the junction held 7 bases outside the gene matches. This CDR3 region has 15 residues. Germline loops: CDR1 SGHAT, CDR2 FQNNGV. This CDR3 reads CASSKGTGINQPQHF. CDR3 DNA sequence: TGTGCCAGCAGCAAAGGGACAGGCATTAATCAGCCCCAGCATTTT. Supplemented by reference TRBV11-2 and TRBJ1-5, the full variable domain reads EAGVAQSPRYKIIEKRQSVAFWCNPISGHATLYWYQQILGQGPKLLIQFQNNGVVDDSQLPKDRFSAERLKGVDSTLKIQPAKLEDSAVYLCASSKGTGINQPQHFGDGTRLSIL.

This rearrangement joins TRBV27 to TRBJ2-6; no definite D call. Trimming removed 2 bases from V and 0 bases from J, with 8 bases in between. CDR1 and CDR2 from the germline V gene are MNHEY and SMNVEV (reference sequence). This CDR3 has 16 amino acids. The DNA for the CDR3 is TGTGCCAGCAGTTTAAGTCGCAGCTCTGGGGCCAACGTCCTGACTTTC. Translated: CASSLSRSSGANVLTF.

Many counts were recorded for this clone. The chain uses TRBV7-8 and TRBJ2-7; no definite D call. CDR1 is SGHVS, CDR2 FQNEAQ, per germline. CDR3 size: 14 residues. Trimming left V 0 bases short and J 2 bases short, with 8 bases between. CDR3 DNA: TGTGCCAGCAGCTTAGCAACAGACACCTACGAGCAGTACTTC. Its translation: CASSLATDTYEQYF.

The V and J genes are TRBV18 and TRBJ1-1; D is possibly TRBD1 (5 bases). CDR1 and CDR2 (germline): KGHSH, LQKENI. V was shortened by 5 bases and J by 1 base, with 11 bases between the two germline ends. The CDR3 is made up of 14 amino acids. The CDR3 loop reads CASSSSGQNTEAFF. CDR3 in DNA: TGTGCCAGCTCATCGTCTGGACAGAACACTGAAGCTTTCTTT.

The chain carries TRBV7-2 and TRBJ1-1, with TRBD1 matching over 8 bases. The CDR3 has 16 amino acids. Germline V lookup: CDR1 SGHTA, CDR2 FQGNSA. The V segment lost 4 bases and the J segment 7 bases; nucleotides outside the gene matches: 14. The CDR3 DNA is TGTGCCAGCAGCTCCCGGGCAGGGGGCTTTTCTGATGAAGCTTTCTTT. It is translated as CASSSRAGGFSDEAFF.

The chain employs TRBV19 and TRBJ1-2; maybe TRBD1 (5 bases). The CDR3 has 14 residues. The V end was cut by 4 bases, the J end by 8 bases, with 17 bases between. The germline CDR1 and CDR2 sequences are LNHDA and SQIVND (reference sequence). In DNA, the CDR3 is TGTGCCAGTAGTACCAACGGACACTCGGGGGGCTACACCTTC. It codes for CASSTNGHSGGYTF.

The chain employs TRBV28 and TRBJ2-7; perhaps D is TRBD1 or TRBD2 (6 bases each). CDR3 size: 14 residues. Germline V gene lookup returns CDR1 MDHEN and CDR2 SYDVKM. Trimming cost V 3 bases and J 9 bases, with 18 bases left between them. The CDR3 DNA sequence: TGTGCCAGCAGTTTGTCGAGGGGGGACCTTGGGCAGTACTTC. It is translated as CASSLSRGDLGQYF. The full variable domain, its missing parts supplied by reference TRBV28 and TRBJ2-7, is DVKVTQSSRYLVKRTGEKVFLECVQDMDHENMFWYRQDPGLGLRLIYFSYDVKMKEKGDIPEGYSVSREKKERFSLILESASTNQTSMYLCASSLSRGDLGQYFGPGTRLTVT.

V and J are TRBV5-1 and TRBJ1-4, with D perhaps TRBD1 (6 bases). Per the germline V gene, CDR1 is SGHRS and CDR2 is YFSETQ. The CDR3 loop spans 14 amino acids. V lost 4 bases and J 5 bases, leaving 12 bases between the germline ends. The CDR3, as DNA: TGCGCCAGCAGCATCCGGGACACCAATGAAAAACTGTTTTTT. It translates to CASSIRDTNEKLFF.

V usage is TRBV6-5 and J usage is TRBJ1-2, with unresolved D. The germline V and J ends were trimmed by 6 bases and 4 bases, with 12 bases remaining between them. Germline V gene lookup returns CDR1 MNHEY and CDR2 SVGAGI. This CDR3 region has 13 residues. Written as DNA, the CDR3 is TGTGCCAGCAGGCCAGCCTCTACCTATGGCTACACCTTC. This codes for CASRPASTYGYTF.

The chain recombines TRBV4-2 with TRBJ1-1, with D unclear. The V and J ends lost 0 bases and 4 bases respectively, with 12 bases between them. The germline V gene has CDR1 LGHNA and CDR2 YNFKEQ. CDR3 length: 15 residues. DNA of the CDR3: TGTGCCAGCAGCCAAGAGGTTTTATGGGGCACTGAAGCTTTCTTT. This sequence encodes CASSQEVLWGTEAFF.

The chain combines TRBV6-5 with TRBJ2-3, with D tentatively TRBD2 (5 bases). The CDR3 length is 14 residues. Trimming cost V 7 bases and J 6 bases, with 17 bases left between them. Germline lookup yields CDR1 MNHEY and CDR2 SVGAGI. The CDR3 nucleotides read TGTGCCAGCAAATCAAGCGGAGCTTTGGATACGCAGTATTTT. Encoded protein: CASKSSGALDTQYF.

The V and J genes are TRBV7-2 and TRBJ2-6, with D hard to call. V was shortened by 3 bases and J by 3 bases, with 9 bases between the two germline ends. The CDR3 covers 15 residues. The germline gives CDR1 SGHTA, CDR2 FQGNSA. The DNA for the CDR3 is TGTGCCAGCAGCTTGCAACTGTTTGGGGCCAACGTCCTGACTTTC. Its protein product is CASSLQLFGANVLTF. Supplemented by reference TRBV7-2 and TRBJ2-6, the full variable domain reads GAGVSQSPSNKVTEKGKDVELRCDPISGHTALYWYRQSLGQGLEFLIYFQGNSAPDKSGLPSDRFSAERTGGSVSTLTIQRTQQEDSAVYLCASSLQLFGANVLTFGAGSRLTVL.

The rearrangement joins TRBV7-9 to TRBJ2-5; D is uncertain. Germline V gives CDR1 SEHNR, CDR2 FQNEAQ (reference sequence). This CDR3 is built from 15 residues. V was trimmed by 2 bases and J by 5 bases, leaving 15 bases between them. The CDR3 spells CASSLWAEPGETQYF. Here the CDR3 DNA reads TGTGCCAGCAGCTTATGGGCAGAACCTGGTGAGACCCAGTACTTC. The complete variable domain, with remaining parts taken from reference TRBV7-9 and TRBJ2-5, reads DTGVSQNPRHKITKRGQNVTFRCDPISEHNRLYWYRQTLGQGPEFLTYFQNEAQLEKSRLLSDRFSAERPKGSFSTLEIQRTEQGDSAMYLCASSLWAEPGETQYFGPGTRLLVL.

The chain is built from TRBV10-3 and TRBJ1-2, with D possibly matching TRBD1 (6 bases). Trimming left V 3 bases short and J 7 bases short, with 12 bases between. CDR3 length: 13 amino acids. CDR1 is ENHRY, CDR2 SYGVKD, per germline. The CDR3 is CAISDGGAAGYTF. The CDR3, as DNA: TGTGCCATCAGTGATGGGGGGGCCGCTGGCTACACCTTC.

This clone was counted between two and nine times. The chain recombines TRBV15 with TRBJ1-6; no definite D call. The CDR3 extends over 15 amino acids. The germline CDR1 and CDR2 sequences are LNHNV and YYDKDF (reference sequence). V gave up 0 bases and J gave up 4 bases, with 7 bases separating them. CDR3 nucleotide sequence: TGTGCCACCAGCAGAGACCCGGATTATAATTCACCCCTCCACTTT. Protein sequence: CATSRDPDYNSPLHF.

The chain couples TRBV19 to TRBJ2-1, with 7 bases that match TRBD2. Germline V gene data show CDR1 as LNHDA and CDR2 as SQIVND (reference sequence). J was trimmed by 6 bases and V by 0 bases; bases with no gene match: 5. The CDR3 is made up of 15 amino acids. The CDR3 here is CASSIDRTSSNEQFF. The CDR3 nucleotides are TGTGCCAGTAGTATAGATCGGACTAGTAGCAATGAGCAGTTCTTC.

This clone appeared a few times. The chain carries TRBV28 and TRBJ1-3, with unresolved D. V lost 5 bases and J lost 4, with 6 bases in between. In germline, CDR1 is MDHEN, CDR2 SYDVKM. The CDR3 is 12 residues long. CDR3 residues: CASSLQGNTIYF. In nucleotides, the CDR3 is TGTGCCAGCAGTCTTCAGGGAAACACCATATATTTT.

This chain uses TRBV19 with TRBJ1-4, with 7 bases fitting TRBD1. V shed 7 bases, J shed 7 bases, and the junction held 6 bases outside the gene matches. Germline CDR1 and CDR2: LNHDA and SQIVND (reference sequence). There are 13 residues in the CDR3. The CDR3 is CASTPQGSEKLFF. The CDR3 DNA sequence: TGTGCCAGTACCCCACAGGGGAGTGAAAAACTGTTTTTT.

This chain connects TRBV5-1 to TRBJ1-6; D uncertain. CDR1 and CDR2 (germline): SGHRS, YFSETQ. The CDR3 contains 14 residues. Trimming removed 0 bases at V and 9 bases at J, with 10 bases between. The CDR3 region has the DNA TGCGCCAGCAGCTTGGAAGGATTCGGTTCACCCCTCCACTTT. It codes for CASSLEGFGSPLHF. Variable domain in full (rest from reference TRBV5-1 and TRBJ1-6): KAGVTQTPRYLIKTRGQQVTLSCSPISGHRSVSWYQQTPGQGLQFLFEYFSETQRNKGNFPGRFSGRQFSNSRSEMNVSTLELGDSALYLCASSLEGFGSPLHFGNGTRLTVT.